This T cell receptor (beta chain) was obtained from a study of technical replicates of blood from a handful of donors. This clone was recorded a few times. Sequencing used immunoSEQ multiplex PCR; TCRdb keeps in-frame clones, though not all of them. The table has 55,000 to 75,000 clones, about nine tenths seen once. The sequence was obtained from a human donor in good health. Some clones in this sample may be carry-over from other donors' samples. Input material: PBMCs.

CDR3 sequence reads: CASRVLLTGRGNTEAFF. The DNA for the CDR3 is TGTGCCAGCAGGGTTTTGTTGACAGGGCGTGGAAACACTGAAGCTTTCTTT. The gene calls are TRBV28 and TRBJ1-1, with 7 bases that match TRBD1. The CDR3 extends over 17 amino acids. Germline assignment: CDR1 MDHEN and CDR2 SYDVKM. V dropped 6 bases and J dropped 2; count of bases not matched to a gene: 15.